The sequence of this T cell receptor beta chain was determined in a study of identical twins. TCRdb re-called the 5' RACE reads with MiXCR, one entry per CDR3 protein. The data show roughly 700,000 distinct CDR3 sequences, with around 8.3% seen just once and 0.8% to 1% held by the top ten. Germline V gene lookup returns CDR1 MDHEN and CDR2 SYDVKM. The CDR3 length is 16 residues. J gave up 5 bases and V 5 bases, and 11 bases lay outside the gene matches. These sequences were also reported in another study, on yellow fever vaccine responses in identical twins. That work contributes: A vaccine T cell response that seemed partly convergent and partly personalized was reported in twins.

This chain uses TRBV28 with TRBJ2-2; 7 positions match TRBD2. The sequence came from a woman under 30 in good health. Source material: PBMCs. Here the CDR3 DNA reads TGTGCCAGCAGTCCCCCCGGGTTGCGGGAGACCGGGGAGCTGTTTTTT. This gives the protein CASSPPGLRETGELFF.